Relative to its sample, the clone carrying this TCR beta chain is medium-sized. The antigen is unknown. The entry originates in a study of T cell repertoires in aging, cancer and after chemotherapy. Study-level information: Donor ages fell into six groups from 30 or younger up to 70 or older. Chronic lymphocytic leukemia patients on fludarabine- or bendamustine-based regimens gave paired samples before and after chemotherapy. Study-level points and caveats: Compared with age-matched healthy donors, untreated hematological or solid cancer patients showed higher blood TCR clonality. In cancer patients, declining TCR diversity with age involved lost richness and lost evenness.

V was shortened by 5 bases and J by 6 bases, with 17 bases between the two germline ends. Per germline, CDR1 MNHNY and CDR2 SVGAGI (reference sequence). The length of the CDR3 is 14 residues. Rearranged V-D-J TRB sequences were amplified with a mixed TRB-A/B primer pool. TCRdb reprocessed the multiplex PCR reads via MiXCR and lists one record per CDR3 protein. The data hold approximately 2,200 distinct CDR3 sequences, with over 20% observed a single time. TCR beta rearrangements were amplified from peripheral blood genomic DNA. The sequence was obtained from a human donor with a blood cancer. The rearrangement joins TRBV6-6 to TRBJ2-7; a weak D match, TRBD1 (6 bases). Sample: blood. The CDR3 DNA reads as TGTGCCAGCAGTACTCCGGACAGCCGTGGCGAGCAGTACGTC. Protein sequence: CASSTPDSRGEQYV.